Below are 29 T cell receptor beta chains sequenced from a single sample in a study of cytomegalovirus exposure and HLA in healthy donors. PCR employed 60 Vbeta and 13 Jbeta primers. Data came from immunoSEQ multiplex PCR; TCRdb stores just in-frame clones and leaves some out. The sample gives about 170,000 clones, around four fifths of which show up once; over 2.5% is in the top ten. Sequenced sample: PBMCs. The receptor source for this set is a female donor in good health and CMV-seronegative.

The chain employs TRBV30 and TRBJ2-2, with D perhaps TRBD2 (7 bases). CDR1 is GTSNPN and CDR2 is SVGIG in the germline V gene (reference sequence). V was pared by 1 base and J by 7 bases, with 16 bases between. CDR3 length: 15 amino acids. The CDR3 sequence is CAWSARGGRDGELFF. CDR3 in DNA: TGTGCCTGGAGTGCGAGGGGGGGCCGTGACGGGGAGCTGTTTTTT.

This chain's CDR3 is CASSHSQGQGSQPQHF. CDR3 nucleotides: TGTGCCAGCAGCCACTCCCAGGGACAGGGGAGTCAGCCCCAGCATTTT. The chain carries TRBV16 and TRBJ1-5, with 10 bases fitting TRBD1. Germline V CDR1 and CDR2: KGHSY, FQNENV. This CDR3 contains 16 residues. J gave up 6 bases and V 3 bases, and 8 bases lay outside the gene matches.

Here the CDR3 DNA reads TGCAGTGTGGGGCGCCCCACTGAAGCTTTCTTT. Amino acid sequence: CSVGRPTEAFF. The chain uses TRBV20-1 and TRBJ1-1; TRBD1 might be the D (5 bases). With 7 bases removed from V and 4 bases from J, the gap between germline ends came to 10 bases. The CDR3 runs 11 residues. Germline V gene sequence: CDR1 DFQATT, CDR2 SNEGSKA (reference sequence).

The CDR3 nucleotides read TGTGCCAGCAGCTTCGACGGGACAGATACGCAGTATTTT. Translation gives CASSFDGTDTQYF. This sequence joins TRBV5-4 and TRBJ2-3; no reliable D call. Germline V gene lookup returns CDR1 SGHNT and CDR2 YYREEE (reference sequence). Trimming removed 2 bases at V and 3 bases at J, with 7 bases between. This CDR3 contains 13 residues.

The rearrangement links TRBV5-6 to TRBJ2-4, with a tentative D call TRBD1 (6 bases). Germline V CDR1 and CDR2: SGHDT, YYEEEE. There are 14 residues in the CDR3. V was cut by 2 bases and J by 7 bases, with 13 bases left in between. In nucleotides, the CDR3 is TGTGCCAGCAGCTTAGGCCAGAGGGGGAACATTCAGTACTTC. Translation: CASSLGQRGNIQYF.

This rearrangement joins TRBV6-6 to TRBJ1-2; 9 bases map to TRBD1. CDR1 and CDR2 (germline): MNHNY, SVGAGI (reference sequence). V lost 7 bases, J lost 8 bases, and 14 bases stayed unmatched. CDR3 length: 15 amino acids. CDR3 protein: CASKEGQGGSDGYTF. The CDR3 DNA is TGTGCCAGCAAGGAGGGACAGGGAGGATCGGACGGCTACACCTTC.

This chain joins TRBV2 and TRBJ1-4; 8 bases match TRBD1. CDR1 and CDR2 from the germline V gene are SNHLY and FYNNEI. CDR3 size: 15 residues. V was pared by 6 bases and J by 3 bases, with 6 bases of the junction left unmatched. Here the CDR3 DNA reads TGTGCCAGCAGGCGGCCGGGACAGGCTAATGAAAAACTGTTTTTT. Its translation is CASRRPGQANEKLFF.

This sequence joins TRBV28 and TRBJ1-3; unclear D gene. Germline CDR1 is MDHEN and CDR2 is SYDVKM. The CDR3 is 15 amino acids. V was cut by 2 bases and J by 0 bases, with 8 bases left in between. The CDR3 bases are TGTGCCAGCAGTTTACAGGTCAGCTCTGGAAACACCATATATTTT. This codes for CASSLQVSSGNTIYF.

In DNA, the CDR3 is TGTGCCAGCAGTGAGTTCGGAGGGCCTCAATATGGCTACACCTTC. It yields the protein CASSEFGGPQYGYTF. This chain links TRBV27 with TRBJ1-2; D gene unclear. Germline CDR1 reads MNHEY; CDR2 reads SMNVEV (reference sequence). The CDR3 loop spans 15 amino acids. V lost 5 bases, J lost 5 bases, and 18 bases lay in between.

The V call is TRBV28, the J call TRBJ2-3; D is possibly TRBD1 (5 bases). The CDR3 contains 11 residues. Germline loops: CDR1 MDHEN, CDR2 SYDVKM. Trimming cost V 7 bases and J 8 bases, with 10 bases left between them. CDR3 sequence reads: CASTLGVTQYF. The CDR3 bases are TGTGCCAGCACCTTAGGGGTTACGCAGTATTTT. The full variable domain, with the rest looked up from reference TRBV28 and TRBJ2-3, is DVKVTQSSRYLVKRTGEKVFLECVQDMDHENMFWYRQDPGLGLRLIYFSYDVKMKEKGDIPEGYSVSREKKERFSLILESASTNQTSMYLCASTLGVTQYFGPGTRLTVL.

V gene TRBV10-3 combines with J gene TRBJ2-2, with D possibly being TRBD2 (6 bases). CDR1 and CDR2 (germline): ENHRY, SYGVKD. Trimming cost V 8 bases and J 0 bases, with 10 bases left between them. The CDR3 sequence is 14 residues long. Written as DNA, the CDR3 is TGTGCCATCGGGGGGAGAACGAACACCGGGGAGCTGTTTTTT. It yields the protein CAIGGRTNTGELFF.

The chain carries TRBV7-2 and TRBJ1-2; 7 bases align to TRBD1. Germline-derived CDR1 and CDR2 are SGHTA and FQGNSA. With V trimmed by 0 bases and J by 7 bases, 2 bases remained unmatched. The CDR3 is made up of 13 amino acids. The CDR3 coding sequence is TGTGCCAGCAGCTTAGCAGGGGGCGTTGGCTACACCTTC. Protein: CASSLAGGVGYTF.

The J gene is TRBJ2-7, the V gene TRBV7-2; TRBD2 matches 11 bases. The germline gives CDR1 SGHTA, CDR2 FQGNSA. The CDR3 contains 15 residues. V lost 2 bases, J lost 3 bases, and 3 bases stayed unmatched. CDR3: CASSLTSGGFYEQYF. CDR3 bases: TGTGCCAGCAGCTTAACTAGCGGGGGCTTCTACGAGCAGTACTTC.

CDR3 sequence (DNA): TGTGCCAGCAGTTTATCATGGGCTAGCGGGAAAAATGAGCAGTTCTTC. It yields the protein CASSLSWASGKNEQFF. The rearrangement uses TRBV27 and TRBJ2-1, with 9 bases lining up with TRBD2. Germline CDR1 and CDR2: MNHEY and SMNVEV (reference sequence). J lost 7 bases, V lost 0 bases, and 7 bases had no gene match. This CDR3 contains 16 residues.

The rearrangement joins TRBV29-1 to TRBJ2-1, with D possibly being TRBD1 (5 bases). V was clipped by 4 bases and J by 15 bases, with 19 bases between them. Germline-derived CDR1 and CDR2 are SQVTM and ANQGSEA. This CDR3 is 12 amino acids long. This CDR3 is CSVVISAGWVFF. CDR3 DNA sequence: TGCAGCGTTGTAATCTCGGCAGGGTGGGTGTTCTTC.

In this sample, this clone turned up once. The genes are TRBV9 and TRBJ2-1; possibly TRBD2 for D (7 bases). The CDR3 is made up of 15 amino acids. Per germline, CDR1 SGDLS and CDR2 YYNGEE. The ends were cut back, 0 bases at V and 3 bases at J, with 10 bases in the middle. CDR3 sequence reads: CASSVDGGHYNEQFF. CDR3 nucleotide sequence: TGTGCCAGCAGCGTAGACGGGGGGCACTACAATGAGCAGTTCTTC.

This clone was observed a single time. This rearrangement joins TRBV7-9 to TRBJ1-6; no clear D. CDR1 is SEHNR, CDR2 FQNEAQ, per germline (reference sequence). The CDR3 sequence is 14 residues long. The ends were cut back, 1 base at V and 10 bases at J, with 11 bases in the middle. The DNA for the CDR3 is TGTGCCAGCAGCTTAGGGGCAGGTCTCTCACCCCTCCACTTT. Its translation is CASSLGAGLSPLHF.

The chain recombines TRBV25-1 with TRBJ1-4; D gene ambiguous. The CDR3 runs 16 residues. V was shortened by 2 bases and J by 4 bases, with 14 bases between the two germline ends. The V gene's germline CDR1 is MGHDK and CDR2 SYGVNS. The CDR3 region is CASSENSIGINEKLFF. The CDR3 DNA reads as TGTGCCAGCAGTGAAAACAGCATTGGTATTAATGAAAAACTGTTTTTT.

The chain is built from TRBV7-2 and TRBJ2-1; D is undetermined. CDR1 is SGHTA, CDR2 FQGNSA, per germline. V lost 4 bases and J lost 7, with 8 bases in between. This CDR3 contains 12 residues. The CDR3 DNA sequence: TGTGCCAGCAGCTCAGCGAGTAATGAGCAGTTCTTC. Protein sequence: CASSSASNEQFF.

CDR3 amino acids: CASSLATFGTQEAFF. In DNA, the CDR3 is TGCGCCAGCAGCTTAGCGACCTTTGGGACACAAGAAGCTTTCTTT. The genes are TRBV5-1 and TRBJ1-1; TRBD1 might be the D (6 bases). Trimming removed 2 bases from V and 8 bases from J, with 19 bases in between. Germline V gives CDR1 SGHRS, CDR2 YFSETQ. The CDR3 has 15 residues.

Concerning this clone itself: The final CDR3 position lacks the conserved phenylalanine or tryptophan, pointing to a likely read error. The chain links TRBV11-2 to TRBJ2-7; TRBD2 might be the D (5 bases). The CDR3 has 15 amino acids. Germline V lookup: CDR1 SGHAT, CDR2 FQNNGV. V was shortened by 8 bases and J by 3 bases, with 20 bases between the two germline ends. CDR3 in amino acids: CASGPLSGTHYEQYL. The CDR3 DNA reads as TGTGCCAGCGGACCTCTAAGCGGAACCCACTACGAGCAGTACCTC.

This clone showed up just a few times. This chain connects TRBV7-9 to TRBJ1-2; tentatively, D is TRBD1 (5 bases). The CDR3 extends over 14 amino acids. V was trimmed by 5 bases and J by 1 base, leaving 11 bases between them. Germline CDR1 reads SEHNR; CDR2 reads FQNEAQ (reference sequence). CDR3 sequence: CASSDGGVNYGYTF. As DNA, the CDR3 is TGTGCCAGCAGCGATGGGGGGGTTAACTATGGCTACACCTTC.

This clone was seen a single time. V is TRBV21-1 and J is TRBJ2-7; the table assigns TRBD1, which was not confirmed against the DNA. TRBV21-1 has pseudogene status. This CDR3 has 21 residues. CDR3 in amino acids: CASSKVLAGTGVLGGSYEQYF. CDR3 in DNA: TGTGCCAGCAGCAAAGTCCTAGCAGGGACAGGGGTACTCGGGGGCTCCTACGAGCAGTACTTC.

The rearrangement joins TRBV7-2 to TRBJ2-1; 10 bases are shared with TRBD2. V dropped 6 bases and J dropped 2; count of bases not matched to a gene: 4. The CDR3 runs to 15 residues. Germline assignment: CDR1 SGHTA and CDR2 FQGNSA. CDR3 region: CASSPGLAAYNEQFF. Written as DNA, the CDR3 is TGTGCCAGCAGTCCCGGACTAGCGGCCTACAATGAGCAGTTCTTC.

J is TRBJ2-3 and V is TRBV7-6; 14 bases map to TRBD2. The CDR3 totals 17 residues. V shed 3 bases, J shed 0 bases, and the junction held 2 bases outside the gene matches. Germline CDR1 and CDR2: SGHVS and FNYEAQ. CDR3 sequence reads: CASSLTSGGVSTDTQYF. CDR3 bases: TGTGCCAGCAGCTTGACTAGCGGGGGGGTTAGCACAGATACGCAGTATTTT.

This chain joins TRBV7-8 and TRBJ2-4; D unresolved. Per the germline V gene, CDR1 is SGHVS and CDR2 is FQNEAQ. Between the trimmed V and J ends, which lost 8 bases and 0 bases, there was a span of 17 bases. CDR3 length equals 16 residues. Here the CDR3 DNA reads TGTGCCAGCTCGTCTGAGAGGCTCCTAGCCAAAAACATTCAGTACTTC. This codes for CASSSERLLAKNIQYF.

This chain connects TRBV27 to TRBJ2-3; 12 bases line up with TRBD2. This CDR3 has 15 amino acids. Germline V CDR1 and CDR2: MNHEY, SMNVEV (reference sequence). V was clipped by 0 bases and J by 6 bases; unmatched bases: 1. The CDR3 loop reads CASSLSGLAGDTQYF. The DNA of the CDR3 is TGTGCCAGCAGTTTATCCGGACTAGCGGGGGATACGCAGTATTTT.

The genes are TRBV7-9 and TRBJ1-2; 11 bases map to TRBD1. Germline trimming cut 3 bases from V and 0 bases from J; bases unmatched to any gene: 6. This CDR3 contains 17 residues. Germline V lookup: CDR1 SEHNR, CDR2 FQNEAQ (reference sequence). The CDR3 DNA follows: TGTGCCAGCAGCTTTGGGACAGGGGGAAGAACTAACTATGGCTACACCTTC. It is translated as CASSFGTGGRTNYGYTF.

This CDR3 is CASGTSGNQNIQYF. CDR3 DNA sequence: TGTGCCAGCGGGACTAGCGGGAATCAAAACATTCAGTACTTC. The V gene is TRBV6-6, the J gene TRBJ2-4, with 13 positions matching TRBD2. V was pared by 8 bases and J by 5 bases, with 3 bases of the junction left unmatched. Germline V gene sequence: CDR1 MNHNY, CDR2 SVGAGI (reference sequence). The length of the CDR3 is 14 residues.